Sequencing of this TCR beta chain was carried out in a study of blood T cell repertoires in COVID-19. Study-level information: The United States, Italy and Spain supplied acute and convalescent COVID-19 samples. PBMCs, B-cell-depleted T cells, or T cells provided the cDNA or gDNA that made up the material.

The CDR3 extends over 13 amino acids. Germline V lookup: CDR1 MNHEY, CDR2 SVGAGI. V lost 9 bases to trimming and J lost 5 bases, with 16 bases between them. As originally analysed: Amplified reference gene primers provided the basis for estimating nucleated cell counts. The data were produced by immunoSEQ multiplex PCR, yet TCRdb's version contains in-frame clones alone and is incomplete. V, J and clone size are taken as reported in that table, and D and trimming were inferred from the DNA itself. The sample lists roughly 200,000 clones, under 90% seen once, with around 6.6% in the top ten. The V gene is TRBV6-5, the J gene TRBJ1-2; D is possibly TRBD1 (5 bases). The origin of this receptor is a man aged 40-49 years with acute or convalescent COVID-19. The sample comprised peripheral blood. CDR3 coding DNA: TGTGCCAGTAGAGGGGAGGGTTGGTATGGCTACACCTTC. Its translation: CASRGEGWYGYTF.